This section outlines one TCR beta chain sequence together with its context. Antigen specificity is unknown. This sample's treatment: roughly ten-day PBMC culture with coronavirus spike peptide pools or control peptides (ViraFEST assay). Expanded clonotypes were found by TCR sequencing after peptide-pool stimulation (ViraFEST). In germline, CDR1 is SGHTA, CDR2 FQGTGA. Germline trimming cut 5 bases from V and 6 bases from J; bases unmatched to any gene: 11. This CDR3 has 15 residues. Sequencing of the DNA from cultured CD4+ T cells was carried out with the Oncomine TCR Beta short-read assay. TCRdb analysed the PCR reads with MiXCR anew, one entry per CDR3 protein. The sample contains some 17,000 distinct CDR3 sequences, around 47% of which appear only once. The data originate from a study of vaccination and CD4 T cells after COVID-19.

The chain joins TRBV7-3 to TRBJ2-7; 9 bases line up with TRBD2. This TCR was sampled from a human donor who had recovered from COVID-19. Sequencing was performed on CD4+ T cells from blood, cultured in vitro, taken before SARS-CoV-2 vaccination. The CDR3 DNA reads as TGTGCCAGCAGCCCTAAGACTAGCGGTCCCTCCGAGCAGTACTTC. Protein sequence: CASSPKTSGPSEQYF.